The clone carrying this TCR beta chain was seen many times. Time point reported: patch test 3, about 24 weeks after DPC sensitization. The sample's treatment: therapeutic diphenylcyclopropenone sensitization with weekly scalp DPC. Alopecia patients deemed DPC-suitable, aged 18 to 70, excluding pregnancy. These data come from a study of human T cells and chemical hapten exposure. TCRdb called the RACE reads again in MiXCR, with one record for every CDR3 protein. The sample records just under 60,000 distinct CDR3 sequences, around 12% being singletons. V shed 0 bases and J shed 7 bases, with 7 bases lying between them. Germline V gene sequence: CDR1 SGDLS, CDR2 YYNGEE. The CDR3 consists of 12 residues.

The chain employs TRBV9 and TRBJ1-1; D remains unclear. This clonotype originated in a man aged 25-40 years with alopecia areata. Some clones in this sample may be carry-over from other donors' samples. Sequenced material: whole blood, taken in connection with sensitization to the hapten diphenylcyclopropenone (DPC). This CDR3 reads CASSVVPGEAFF. The CDR3 coding sequence is TGTGCCAGCAGCGTAGTTCCAGGTGAAGCTTTCTTT. The variable domain in full, with the rest retrieved from reference TRBV9 and TRBJ1-1, is DSGVTQTPKHLITATGQRVTLRCSPRSGDLSVYWYQQSLDQGLQFLIQYYNGEERAKGNILERFSAQQFPDLHSELNLSSLELGDSALYFCASSVVPGEAFFGQGTRLTVV.